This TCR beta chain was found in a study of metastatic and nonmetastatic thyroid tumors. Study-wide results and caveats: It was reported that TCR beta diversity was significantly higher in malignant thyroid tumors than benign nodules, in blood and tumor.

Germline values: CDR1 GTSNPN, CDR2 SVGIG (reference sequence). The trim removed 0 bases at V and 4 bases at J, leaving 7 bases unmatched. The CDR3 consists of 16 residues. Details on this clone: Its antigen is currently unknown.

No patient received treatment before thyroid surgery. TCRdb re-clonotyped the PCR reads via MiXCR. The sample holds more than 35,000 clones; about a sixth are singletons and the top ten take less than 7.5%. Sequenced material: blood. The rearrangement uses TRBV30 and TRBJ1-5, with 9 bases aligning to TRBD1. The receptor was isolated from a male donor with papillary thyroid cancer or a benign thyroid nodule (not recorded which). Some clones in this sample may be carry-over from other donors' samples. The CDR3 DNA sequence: TGTGCCTGGAGTGTAGAGGGACAGGGAAGAAATCAGCCCCAGCATTTT. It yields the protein CAWSVEGQGRNQPQHF.